The table lists the clone carrying this T cell receptor (beta chain) with many counts. Its antigen is not identified. This CDR3 is 12 amino acids long. The V end lost 3 bases, the J end lost 9 bases, and 6 bases lay between the germline ends. This sample was included in a study of T cells in Graves' hyperthyroidism and ophthalmopathy. The wider study: Peripheral blood collection took place at initial diagnosis, before any treatment.

Study outcomes and limitations: Also found in blood were most expanded thyroid clonotypes above 0.001.

RNA transcripts provided the source from which TCR beta CDR3 regions were amplified. First-round RT-PCR targeting the TCR CDR3 was performed with the HTBI primer set. From the multiplex PCR reads, TCRdb called clonotypes with MiXCR, one entry per CDR3 protein. The profile shows 700,000 to 850,000 distinct CDR3 sequences, 30% to 40% of them singletons. Stable hyperthyroidism: no ophthalmopathy progression over 18 months of follow-up. The chain couples TRBV12-3 or TRBV12-4 to TRBJ1-6; no clear D gene. This receptor was identified in a woman between 40 and 55 years old with Graves' hyperthyroidism. Material for sequencing was blood. CDR3 sequence reads: CASSFEISPLHF. DNA for the CDR3: TGTGCCAGCAGTTTCGAAATTTCACCCCTCCACTTT.